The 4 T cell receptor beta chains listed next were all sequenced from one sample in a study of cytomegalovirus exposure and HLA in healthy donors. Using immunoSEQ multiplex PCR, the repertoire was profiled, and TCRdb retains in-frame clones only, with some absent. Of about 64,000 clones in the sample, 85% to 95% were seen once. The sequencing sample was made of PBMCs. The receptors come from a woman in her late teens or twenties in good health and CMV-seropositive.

The CDR3 sequence: CASSERLSASGSYTF. The CDR3 DNA is TGTGCCAGCAGTGAACGTCTATCGGCGAGCGGTAGTTACACCTTC. V usage is TRBV6-1 and J usage is TRBJ1-2; no firm D call. There are 15 residues in the CDR3. V was trimmed by 2 bases and J by 11 bases, leaving 21 bases between them. Germline V gene lookup returns CDR1 MNHNS and CDR2 SASEGT.

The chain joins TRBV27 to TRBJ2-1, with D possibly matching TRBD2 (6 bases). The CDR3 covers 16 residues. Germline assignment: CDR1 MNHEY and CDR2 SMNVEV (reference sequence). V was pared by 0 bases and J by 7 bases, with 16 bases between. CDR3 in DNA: TGTGCCAGCAGTTTATCGGTGCTAGCGACTAGGAATGAGCAGTTCTTC. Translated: CASSLSVLATRNEQFF.

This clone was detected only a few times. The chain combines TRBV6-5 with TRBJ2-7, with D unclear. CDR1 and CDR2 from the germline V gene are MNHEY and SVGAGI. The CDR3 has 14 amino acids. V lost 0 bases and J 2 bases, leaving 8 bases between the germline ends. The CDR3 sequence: CASSYSADTYEQYF. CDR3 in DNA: TGTGCCAGCAGTTACTCGGCAGACACCTACGAGCAGTACTTC.

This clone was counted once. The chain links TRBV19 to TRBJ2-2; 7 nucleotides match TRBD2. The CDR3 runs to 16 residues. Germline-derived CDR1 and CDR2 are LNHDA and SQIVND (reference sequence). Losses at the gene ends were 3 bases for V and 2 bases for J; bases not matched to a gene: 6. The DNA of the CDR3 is TGTGCCAGTAGTATCTTCCGGGACTATAACACCGGGGAGCTGTTTTTT. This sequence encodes CASSIFRDYNTGELFF.